Each of the 16 T cell receptor beta chains below was sequenced from the same sample in a study of shared clonotypes between healthy human individuals. The repertoire was sequenced with immunoSEQ multiplex PCR; TCRdb's copy has only in-frame clones and lacks some. This table has about 490,000 clones, roughly 78% appearing once. The sample consisted of PBMCs. The origin of the receptors is a middle-aged woman in good health. Some clones in this sample may be carry-over from other donors' samples.

J is TRBJ1-5 and V is TRBV28; D is ambiguous. CDR1 and CDR2 (germline): MDHEN, SYDVKM. This CDR3 contains 17 residues. The V and J ends lost 3 bases and 0 bases respectively, with 15 bases between them. The CDR3 here is CASSFGGSGDSNQPQHF. The DNA for the CDR3 is TGTGCCAGCAGTTTTGGTGGGTCGGGTGATAGCAATCAGCCCCAGCATTTT.

The rearrangement links TRBV5-1 to TRBJ2-7, with TRBD1 identical over 7 bases. This CDR3 is built from 15 residues. Germline V gene lookup returns CDR1 SGHRS and CDR2 YFSETQ. The J segment lost 2 bases and the V segment lost 4 bases, leaving 9 bases of the junction unmatched. CDR3 in amino acids: CASSQGTESAYEQYF. CDR3 sequence (DNA): TGCGCCAGCAGCCAGGGGACAGAGAGTGCCTACGAGCAGTACTTC. The full variable domain, its missing parts supplied by reference TRBV5-1 and TRBJ2-7, is KAGVTQTPRYLIKTRGQQVTLSCSPISGHRSVSWYQQTPGQGLQFLFEYFSETQRNKGNFPGRFSGRQFSNSRSEMNVSTLELGDSALYLCASSQGTESAYEQYFGPGTRLTVT.

The chain uses TRBV2 and TRBJ2-3; D gene unclear. Germline CDR1 SNHLY, CDR2 FYNNEI. The CDR3 consists of 11 residues. The V and J ends lost 5 bases and 5 bases respectively, with 5 bases between them. The CDR3 spells CASSYRDTQYF. Here the CDR3 DNA reads TGTGCCAGCAGTTACAGAGATACGCAGTATTTT.

The rearrangement joins TRBV2 to TRBJ1-2; no firm D call. Trimming stripped 3 bases from V and 5 bases from J, with 7 bases between. The CDR3 is made up of 12 amino acids. Germline CDR1 SNHLY, CDR2 FYNNEI. CDR3 in amino acids: CASSEVEYGYTF. In DNA form, the CDR3 reads TGTGCCAGCAGTGAGGTAGAATATGGCTACACCTTC.

The chain is built from TRBV9 and TRBJ2-2, with 8 bases aligning to TRBD2. CDR1 is SGDLS, CDR2 YYNGEE, per germline. This CDR3 region has 16 residues. The trim removed 3 bases at V and 4 bases at J, leaving 8 bases unmatched. The CDR3 protein is CASSALAGILTGELFF. The DNA for the CDR3 is TGTGCCAGCAGCGCCCTAGCGGGCATCCTCACCGGGGAGCTGTTTTTT.

The V and J genes are TRBV7-2 and TRBJ2-5, with D possibly TRBD2 on 5 matching bases. The CDR3 covers 14 residues. Germline V gene lookup returns CDR1 SGHTA and CDR2 FQGNSA. The V end was cut by 5 bases, the J end by 5 bases, with 15 bases between. The CDR3 is CASSPRGGLETQYF. For the CDR3, the DNA is TGTGCCAGCAGCCCACGGGGTGGATTGGAGACCCAGTACTTC.

The V gene is TRBV19, the J gene TRBJ2-3, with TRBD2 matching 11 bases. V lost 3 bases and J lost 0; bases outside the gene matches: 2. In germline, CDR1 is LNHDA, CDR2 SQIVND (reference sequence). This CDR3 has 16 amino acids. The CDR3 reads CASSMGTSGSTDTQYF. Here the CDR3 DNA reads TGTGCCAGTAGTATGGGGACTAGCGGTAGCACAGATACGCAGTATTTT.

The chain has TRBV9 and TRBJ2-2; D is unclear. The CDR3 has 14 amino acids. V shed 0 bases and J shed 0 bases, with 3 bases lying between them. Germline V gene sequence: CDR1 SGDLS, CDR2 YYNGEE. The CDR3 DNA follows: TGTGCCAGCAGCGTAGCCCCGAACACCGGGGAGCTGTTTTTT. This gives the protein CASSVAPNTGELFF.

The V and J genes are TRBV7-2 and TRBJ2-3, with D possibly TRBD2 on 6 matching bases. Deletions cut 7 bases from V and 6 bases from J, with 8 bases between. The germline V gene encodes CDR1 SGHTA and CDR2 FQGNSA. The CDR3 contains 11 residues. CDR3 nucleotides: TGTGCCAGCACCCGGGGGGATACGCAGTATTTT. Protein sequence: CASTRGDTQYF. Full variable domain (remainder filled in from reference TRBV7-2 and TRBJ2-3): GAGVSQSPSNKVTEKGKDVELRCDPISGHTALYWYRQSLGQGLEFLIYFQGNSAPDKSGLPSDRFSAERTGGSVSTLTIQRTQQEDSAVYLCASTRGDTQYFGPGTRLTVL.

The chain recombines TRBV2 with TRBJ2-7; possibly TRBD1 or TRBD2 for D (6 bases each). In germline, CDR1 is SNHLY, CDR2 FYNNEI. The V and J ends lost 3 bases and 6 bases respectively, with 12 bases between them. The CDR3 covers 13 residues. CDR3 protein: CASSDTGTVEQYF. As DNA, the CDR3 is TGTGCCAGCAGTGACACAGGGACTGTCGAGCAGTACTTC.

The V gene is TRBV5-6, the J gene TRBJ2-5; TRBD1 or TRBD2 may be the D gene (5 bases each). The V and J ends lost 2 bases and 2 bases respectively, with 7 bases between them. This CDR3 comprises 13 residues. The germline CDR1 and CDR2 sequences are SGHDT and YYEEEE. The CDR3 loop reads CASSFGGQETQYF. CDR3 bases: TGTGCCAGCAGCTTTGGGGGACAAGAGACCCAGTACTTC.

This clone was picked up a small number of times. The J gene is TRBJ2-3, the V gene TRBV5-4; 14 bases line up with TRBD2. The CDR3 consists of 17 residues. Unmatched junction bases numbered 5, after V lost 4 bases and J lost 1 base. Germline lookup yields CDR1 SGHNT and CDR2 YYREEE (reference sequence). CDR3 protein: CASSETSGRAGTDTQYF. The CDR3 coding sequence is TGTGCCAGCAGCGAGACTAGCGGGAGGGCGGGCACAGATACGCAGTATTTT.

This clone appeared once. The chain joins TRBV7-8 to TRBJ1-4, with no clear D. The V and J ends lost 2 bases and 5 bases respectively, with 9 bases between them. CDR1 is SGHVS and CDR2 is FQNEAQ in the germline V gene. CDR3 length equals 14 residues. The CDR3 sequence is CASSLTQVNEKLFF. The CDR3 nucleotides are TGTGCCAGCAGCTTAACGCAGGTCAATGAAAAACTGTTTTTT.

V and J are TRBV5-1 and TRBJ2-7; 7 bases agree with TRBD1. The CDR3 contains 15 residues. Losses at the gene ends were 1 base for V and 3 bases for J; bases not matched to a gene: 7. Germline V gives CDR1 SGHRS, CDR2 YFSETQ. The CDR3 sequence: CASSLNRRGIYEQYF. The CDR3 nucleotides read TGCGCCAGCAGCTTGAATCGCAGGGGGATCTACGAGCAGTACTTC. The full variable domain, rest sourced from reference TRBV5-1 and TRBJ2-7, is KAGVTQTPRYLIKTRGQQVTLSCSPISGHRSVSWYQQTPGQGLQFLFEYFSETQRNKGNFPGRFSGRQFSNSRSEMNVSTLELGDSALYLCASSLNRRGIYEQYFGPGTRLTVT.

V is TRBV19 and J is TRBJ2-7; D not resolved. The CDR3 runs 14 residues. Germline assignment: CDR1 LNHDA and CDR2 SQIVND (reference sequence). The germline V and J ends were trimmed by 3 bases and 2 bases, with 11 bases remaining between them. The CDR3: CASSIASQPYEQYF. The CDR3 bases are TGTGCCAGTAGTATCGCTAGTCAGCCCTACGAGCAGTACTTC. The entire variable domain, with the rest obtained from reference TRBV19 and TRBJ2-7, is as follows: DGGITQSPKYLFRKEGQNVTLSCEQNLNHDAMYWYRQDPGQGLRLIYYSQIVNDFQKGDIAEGYSVSREKKESFPLTVTSAQKNPTAFYLCASSIASQPYEQYFGPGTRLTVT.

This clone has just one count. The V call is TRBV7-2, the J call TRBJ2-7; TRBD2 might be the D (5 bases). This CDR3 spans 15 amino acids. The ends were cut back, 0 bases at V and 2 bases at J, with 11 bases in the middle. Germline V lookup: CDR1 SGHTA, CDR2 FQGNSA. In DNA, the CDR3 is TGTGCCAGCAGCTTAGCAACGGGAAGCCCCTACGAGCAGTACTTC. Its protein is CASSLATGSPYEQYF.